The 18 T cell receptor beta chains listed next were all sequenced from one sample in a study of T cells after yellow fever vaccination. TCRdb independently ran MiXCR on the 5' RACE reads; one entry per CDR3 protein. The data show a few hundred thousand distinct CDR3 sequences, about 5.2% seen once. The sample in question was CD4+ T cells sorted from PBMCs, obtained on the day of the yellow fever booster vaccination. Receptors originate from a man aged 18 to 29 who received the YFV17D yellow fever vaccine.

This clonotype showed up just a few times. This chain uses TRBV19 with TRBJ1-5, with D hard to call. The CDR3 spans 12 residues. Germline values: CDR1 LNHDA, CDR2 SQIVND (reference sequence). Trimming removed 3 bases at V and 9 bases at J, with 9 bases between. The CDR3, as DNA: TGTGCCAGTAGTATGGCCCTAGGGCCCCAGCATTTT. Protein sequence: CASSMALGPQHF.

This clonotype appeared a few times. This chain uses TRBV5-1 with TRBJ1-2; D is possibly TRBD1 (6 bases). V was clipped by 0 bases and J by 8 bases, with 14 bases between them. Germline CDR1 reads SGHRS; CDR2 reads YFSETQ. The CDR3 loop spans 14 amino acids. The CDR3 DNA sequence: TGCGCCAGCAGCTTGGAGACAGGCGTACGAGGCTACACCTTC. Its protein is CASSLETGVRGYTF.

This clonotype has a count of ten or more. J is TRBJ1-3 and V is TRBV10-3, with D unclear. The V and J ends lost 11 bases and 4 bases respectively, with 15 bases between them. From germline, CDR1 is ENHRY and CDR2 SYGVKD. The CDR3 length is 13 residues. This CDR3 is CASRRDSGNTIYF. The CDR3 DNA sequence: TGTGCCTCTCGGCGAGACTCAGGAAACACCATATATTTT.

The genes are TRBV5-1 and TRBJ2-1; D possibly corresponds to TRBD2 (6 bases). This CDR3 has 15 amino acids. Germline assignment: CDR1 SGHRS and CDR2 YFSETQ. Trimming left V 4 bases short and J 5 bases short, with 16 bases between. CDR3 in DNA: TGCGCCAGCAGCCCAGGGACTGCCGTGGACAATGAGCAGTTCTTC. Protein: CASSPGTAVDNEQFF. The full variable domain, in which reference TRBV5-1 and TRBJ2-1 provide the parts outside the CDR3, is KAGVTQTPRYLIKTRGQQVTLSCSPISGHRSVSWYQQTPGQGLQFLFEYFSETQRNKGNFPGRFSGRQFSNSRSEMNVSTLELGDSALYLCASSPGTAVDNEQFFGPGTRLTVL.

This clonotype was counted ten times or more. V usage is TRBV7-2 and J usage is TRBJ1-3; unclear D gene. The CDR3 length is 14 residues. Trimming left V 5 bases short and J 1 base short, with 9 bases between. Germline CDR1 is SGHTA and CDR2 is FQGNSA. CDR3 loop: CASSLDKSGNTIYF. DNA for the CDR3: TGTGCCAGCAGCCTGGATAAGTCTGGAAACACCATATATTTT.

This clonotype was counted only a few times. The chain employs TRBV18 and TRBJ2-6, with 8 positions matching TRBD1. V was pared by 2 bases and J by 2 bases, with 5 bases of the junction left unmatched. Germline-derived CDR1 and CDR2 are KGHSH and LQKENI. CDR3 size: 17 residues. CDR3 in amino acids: CASSPLTGVAGANVLTF. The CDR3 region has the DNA TGTGCCAGCTCACCATTGACAGGGGTAGCTGGGGCCAACGTCCTGACTTTC.

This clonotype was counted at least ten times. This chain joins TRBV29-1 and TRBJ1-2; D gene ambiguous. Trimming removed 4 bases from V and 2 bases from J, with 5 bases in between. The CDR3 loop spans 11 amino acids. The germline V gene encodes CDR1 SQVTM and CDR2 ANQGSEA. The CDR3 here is CSVARNYGYTF. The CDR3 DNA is TGCAGCGTTGCCAGGAACTATGGCTACACCTTC.

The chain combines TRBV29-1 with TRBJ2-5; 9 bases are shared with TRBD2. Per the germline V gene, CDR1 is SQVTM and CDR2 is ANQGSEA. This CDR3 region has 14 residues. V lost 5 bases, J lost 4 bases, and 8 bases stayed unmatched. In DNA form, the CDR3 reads TGCAGCGTTCCGGCGGGGGGGTATGGAGAGACCCAGTACTTC. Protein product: CSVPAGGYGETQYF.

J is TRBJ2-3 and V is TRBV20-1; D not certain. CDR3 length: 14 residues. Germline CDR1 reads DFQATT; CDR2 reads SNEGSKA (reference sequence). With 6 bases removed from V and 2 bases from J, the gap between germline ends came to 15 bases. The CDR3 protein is CSANPGLPTDTQYF. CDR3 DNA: TGCAGTGCGAACCCGGGTCTACCCACAGATACGCAGTATTTT.

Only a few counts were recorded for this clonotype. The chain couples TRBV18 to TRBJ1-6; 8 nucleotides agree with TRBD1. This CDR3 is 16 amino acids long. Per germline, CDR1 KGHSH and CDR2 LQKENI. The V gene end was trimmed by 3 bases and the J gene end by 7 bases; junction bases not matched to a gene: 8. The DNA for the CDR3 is TGTGCCAGCTCACCGAACCAGGGGGCGAGGAATTCACCCCTCCACTTT. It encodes CASSPNQGARNSPLHF.

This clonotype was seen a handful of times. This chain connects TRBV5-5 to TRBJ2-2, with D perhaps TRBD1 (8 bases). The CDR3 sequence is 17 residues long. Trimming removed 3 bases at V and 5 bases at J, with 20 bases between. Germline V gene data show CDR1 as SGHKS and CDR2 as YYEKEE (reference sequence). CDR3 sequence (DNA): TGTGCCAGCAGCTCGACAGGGGACTACTTTAGAACCGGGGAGCTGTTTTTT. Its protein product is CASSSTGDYFRTGELFF.

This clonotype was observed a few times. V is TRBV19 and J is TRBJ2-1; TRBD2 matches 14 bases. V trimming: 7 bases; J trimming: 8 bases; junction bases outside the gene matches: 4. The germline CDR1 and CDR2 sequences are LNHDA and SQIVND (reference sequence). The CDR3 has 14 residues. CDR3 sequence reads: CASTGLAGGYEQFF. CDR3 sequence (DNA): TGTGCCAGTACAGGACTAGCGGGGGGTTATGAGCAGTTCTTC.

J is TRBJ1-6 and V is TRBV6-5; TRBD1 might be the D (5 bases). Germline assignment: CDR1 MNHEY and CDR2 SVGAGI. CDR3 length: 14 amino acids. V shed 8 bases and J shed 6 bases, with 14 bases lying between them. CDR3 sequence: CASRRQFPNSPLHF. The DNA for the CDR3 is TGTGCCAGCCGACGACAGTTCCCTAATTCACCCCTCCACTTT.

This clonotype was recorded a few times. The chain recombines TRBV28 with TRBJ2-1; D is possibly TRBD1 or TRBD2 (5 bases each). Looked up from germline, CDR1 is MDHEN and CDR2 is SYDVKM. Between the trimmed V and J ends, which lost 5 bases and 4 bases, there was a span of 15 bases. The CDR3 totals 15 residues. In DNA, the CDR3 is TGTGCCAGCAGTACGGAACCTGGGGGATACAATGAGCAGTTCTTC. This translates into CASSTEPGGYNEQFF.

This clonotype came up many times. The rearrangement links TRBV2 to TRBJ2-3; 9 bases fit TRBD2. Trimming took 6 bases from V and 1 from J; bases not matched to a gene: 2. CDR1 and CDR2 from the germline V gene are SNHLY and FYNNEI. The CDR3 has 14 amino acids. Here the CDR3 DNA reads TGTGCCAGCAGGCGGACTAGCGGCACAGATACGCAGTATTTT. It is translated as CASRRTSGTDTQYF.

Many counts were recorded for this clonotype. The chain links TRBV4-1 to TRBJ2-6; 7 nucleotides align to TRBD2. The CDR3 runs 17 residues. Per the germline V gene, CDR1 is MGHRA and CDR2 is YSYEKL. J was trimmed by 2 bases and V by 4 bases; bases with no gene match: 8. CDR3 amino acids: CASSRAGVITGANVLTF. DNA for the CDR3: TGCGCCAGCAGCCGGGCGGGGGTAATCACTGGGGCCAACGTCCTGACTTTC.

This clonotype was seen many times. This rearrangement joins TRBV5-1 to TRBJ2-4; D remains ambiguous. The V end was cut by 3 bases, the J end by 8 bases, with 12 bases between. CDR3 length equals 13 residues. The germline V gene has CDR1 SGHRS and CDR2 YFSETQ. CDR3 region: CASSYPGDDIQYF. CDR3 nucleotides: TGCGCCAGCAGCTATCCTGGTGATGACATTCAGTACTTC.

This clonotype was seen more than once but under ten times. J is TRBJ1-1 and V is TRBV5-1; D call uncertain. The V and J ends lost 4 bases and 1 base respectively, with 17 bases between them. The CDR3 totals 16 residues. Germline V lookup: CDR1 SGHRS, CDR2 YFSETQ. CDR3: CASSGGSWASNTEAFF. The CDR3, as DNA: TGCGCCAGCAGCGGAGGTTCATGGGCCTCGAACACTGAAGCTTTCTTT.